This T cell receptor (beta chain) appears in the sequencing data of a study of T cell responses to AZD1222 COVID-19 vaccine. To note about this clone: Its matching antigen is unknown.

Study results and caveats: Spike was spanned by vaccine-associated CD4 TCRs, with dominance at 160-218 and 743-854. The donor cohort was predominantly white British with a female majority, and clonal diversity may have been underestimated. Spike-specific TCR repertoires showed rising breadth and depth after two AZD1222 doses.

The CDR3 consists of 13 residues. Per the germline V gene, CDR1 is SGHNT and CDR2 is YYREEE (reference sequence). Trimming took 1 base from V and 0 from J, leaving 3 bases between them. Profiled with immunoSEQ multiplex PCR; TCRdb holds only in-frame clones, not every one. The sample has approximately 260,000 clones, more than 85% seen once. The chain links TRBV5-4 to TRBJ2-3; D ambiguous. The receptor's source is an adult in good health. Material: peripheral blood, obtained on day 0 of AZD1222 vaccination. CDR3 protein: CASSLLSTDTQYF. The CDR3 DNA sequence: TGTGCCAGCAGCTTGCTCAGCACAGATACGCAGTATTTT.